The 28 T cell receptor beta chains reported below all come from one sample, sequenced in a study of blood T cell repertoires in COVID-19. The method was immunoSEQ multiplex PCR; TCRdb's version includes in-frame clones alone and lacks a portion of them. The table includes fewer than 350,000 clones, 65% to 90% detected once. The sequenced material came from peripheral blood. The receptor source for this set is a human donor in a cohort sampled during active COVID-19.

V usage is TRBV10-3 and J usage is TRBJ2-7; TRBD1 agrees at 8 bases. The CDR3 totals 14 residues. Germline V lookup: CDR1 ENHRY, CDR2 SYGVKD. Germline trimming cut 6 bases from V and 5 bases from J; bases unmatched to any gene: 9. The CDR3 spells CAISSGTGRDEQYF. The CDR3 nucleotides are TGTGCCATCAGCTCCGGGACAGGTCGAGACGAGCAGTACTTC.

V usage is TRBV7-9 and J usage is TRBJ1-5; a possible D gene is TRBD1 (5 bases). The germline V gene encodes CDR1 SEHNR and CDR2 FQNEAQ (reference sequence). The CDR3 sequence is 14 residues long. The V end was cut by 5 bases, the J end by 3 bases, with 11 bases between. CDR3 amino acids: CASSGRQINQPQHF. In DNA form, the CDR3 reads TGTGCCAGCAGCGGTAGACAGATCAATCAGCCCCAGCATTTT.

CDR3 DNA: TGTGCCAGCAGTCGTTCAGCGGGGTATCAAGAGACCCAGTACTTC. It yields the protein CASSRSAGYQETQYF. The rearrangement links TRBV5-5 to TRBJ2-5; 7 bases are shared with TRBD2. In germline, CDR1 is SGHKS, CDR2 YYEKEE (reference sequence). CDR3 length: 15 amino acids. V gave up 5 bases and J gave up 2 bases; unmatched junction bases: 9.

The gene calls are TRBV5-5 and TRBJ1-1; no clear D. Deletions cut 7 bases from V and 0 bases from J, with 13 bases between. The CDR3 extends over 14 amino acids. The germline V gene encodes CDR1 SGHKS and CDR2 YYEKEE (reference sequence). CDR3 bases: TGTGCCAGCGACTCGGCAATCATGAACACTGAAGCTTTCTTT. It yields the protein CASDSAIMNTEAFF.

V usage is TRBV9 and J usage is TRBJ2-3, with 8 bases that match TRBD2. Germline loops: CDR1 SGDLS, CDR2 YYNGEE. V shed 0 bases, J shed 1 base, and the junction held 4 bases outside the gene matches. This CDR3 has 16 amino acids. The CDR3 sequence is CASSVDRRGGTDTQYF. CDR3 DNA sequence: TGTGCCAGCAGCGTAGATCGGCGGGGGGGCACAGATACGCAGTATTTT. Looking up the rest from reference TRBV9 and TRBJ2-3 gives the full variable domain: DSGVTQTPKHLITATGQRVTLRCSPRSGDLSVYWYQQSLDQGLQFLIQYYNGEERAKGNILERFSAQQFPDLHSELNLSSLELGDSALYFCASSVDRRGGTDTQYFGPGTRLTVL.

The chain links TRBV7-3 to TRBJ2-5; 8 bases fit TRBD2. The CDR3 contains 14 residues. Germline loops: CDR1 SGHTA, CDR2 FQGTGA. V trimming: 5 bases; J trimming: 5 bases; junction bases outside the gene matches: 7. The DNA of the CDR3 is TGTGCCAGCAGCCGCGGGGGGACGAGGGAGACCCAGTACTTC. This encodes CASSRGGTRETQYF.

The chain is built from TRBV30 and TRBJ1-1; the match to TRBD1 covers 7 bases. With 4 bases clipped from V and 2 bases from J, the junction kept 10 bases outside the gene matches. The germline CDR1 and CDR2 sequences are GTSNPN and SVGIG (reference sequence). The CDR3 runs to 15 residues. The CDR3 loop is CAWNGQAGLNTEAFF. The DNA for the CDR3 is TGTGCCTGGAACGGACAGGCCGGGCTTAACACTGAAGCTTTCTTT.

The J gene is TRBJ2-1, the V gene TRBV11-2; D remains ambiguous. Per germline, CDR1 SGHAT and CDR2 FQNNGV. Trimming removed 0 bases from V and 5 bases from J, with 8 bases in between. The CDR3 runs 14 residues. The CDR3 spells CASSLDEANNEQFF. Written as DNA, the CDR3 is TGTGCCAGCAGCTTAGATGAGGCAAACAATGAGCAGTTCTTC.

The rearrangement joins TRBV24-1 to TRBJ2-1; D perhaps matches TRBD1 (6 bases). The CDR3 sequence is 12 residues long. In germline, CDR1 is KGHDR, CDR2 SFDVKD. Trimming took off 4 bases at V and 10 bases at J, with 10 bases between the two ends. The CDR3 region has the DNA TGTGCCACCAGTGACCCCGGACAGGAGCAGTTCTTC. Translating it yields CATSDPGQEQFF.

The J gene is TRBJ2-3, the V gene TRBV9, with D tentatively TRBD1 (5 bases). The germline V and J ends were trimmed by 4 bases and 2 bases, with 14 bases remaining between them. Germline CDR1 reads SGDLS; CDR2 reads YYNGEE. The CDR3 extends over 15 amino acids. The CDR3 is CASSPETASTDTQYF. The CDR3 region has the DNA TGTGCCAGCAGCCCAGAGACAGCTTCCACAGATACGCAGTATTTT. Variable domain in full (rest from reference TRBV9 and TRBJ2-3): DSGVTQTPKHLITATGQRVTLRCSPRSGDLSVYWYQQSLDQGLQFLIQYYNGEERAKGNILERFSAQQFPDLHSELNLSSLELGDSALYFCASSPETASTDTQYFGPGTRLTVL.

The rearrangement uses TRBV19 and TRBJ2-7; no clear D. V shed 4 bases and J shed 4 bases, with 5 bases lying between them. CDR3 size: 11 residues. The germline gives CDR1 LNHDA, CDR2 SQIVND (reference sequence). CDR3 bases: TGTGCCAGTAGTAGTTATTACGAGCAGTACTTC. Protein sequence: CASSSYYEQYF.

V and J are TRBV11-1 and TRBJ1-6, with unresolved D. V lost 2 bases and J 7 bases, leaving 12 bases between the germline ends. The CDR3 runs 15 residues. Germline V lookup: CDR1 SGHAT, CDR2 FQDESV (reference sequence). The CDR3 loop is CASSLKFSANSPLHF. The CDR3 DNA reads TGTGCCAGCAGCTTAAAGTTCTCTGCGAATTCACCCCTCCACTTT.

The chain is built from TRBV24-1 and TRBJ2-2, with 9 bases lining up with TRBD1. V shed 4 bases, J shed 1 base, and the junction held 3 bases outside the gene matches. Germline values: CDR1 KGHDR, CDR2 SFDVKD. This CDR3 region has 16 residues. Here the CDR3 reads CATSETGGQNTGELFF. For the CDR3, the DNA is TGTGCCACCAGTGAGACAGGGGGGCAGAACACCGGGGAGCTGTTTTTT.

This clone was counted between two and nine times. CDR3 bases: TGTGCCACCAGTCTCCCCGATCAGCCCCAGCATTTT. Residues: CATSLPDQPQHF. The chain carries TRBV24-1 and TRBJ1-5; D is undetermined. Trimming cost V 6 bases and J 5 bases, with 7 bases left between them. The germline gives CDR1 KGHDR, CDR2 SFDVKD. The CDR3 runs to 12 residues.

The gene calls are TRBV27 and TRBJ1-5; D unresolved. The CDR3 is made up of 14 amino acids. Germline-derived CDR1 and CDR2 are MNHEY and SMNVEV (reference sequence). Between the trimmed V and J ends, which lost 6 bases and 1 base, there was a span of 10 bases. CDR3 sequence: CASSPTVSNQPQHF. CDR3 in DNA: TGTGCCAGCAGCCCAACGGTAAGCAATCAGCCCCAGCATTTT.

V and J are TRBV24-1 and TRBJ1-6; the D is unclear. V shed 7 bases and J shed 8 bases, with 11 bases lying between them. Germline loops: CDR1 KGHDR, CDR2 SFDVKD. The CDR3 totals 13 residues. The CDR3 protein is CATSRQRDSPLHF. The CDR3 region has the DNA TGTGCCACCAGCCGCCAGAGGGATTCACCCCTCCACTTT.

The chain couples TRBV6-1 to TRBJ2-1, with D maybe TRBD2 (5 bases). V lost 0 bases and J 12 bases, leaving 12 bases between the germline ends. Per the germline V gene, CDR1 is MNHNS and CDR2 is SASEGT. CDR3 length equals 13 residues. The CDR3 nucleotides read TGTGCCAGCAGTGAAGCGCTTCGGGGTAGGCAGTTCTTC. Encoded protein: CASSEALRGRQFF.

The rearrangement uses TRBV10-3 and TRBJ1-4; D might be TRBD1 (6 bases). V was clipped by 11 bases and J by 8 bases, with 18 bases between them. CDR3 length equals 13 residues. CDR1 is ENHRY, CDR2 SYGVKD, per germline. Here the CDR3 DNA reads TGTGCCGTAAAGGGGGGGTCGGGAGAAAAACTGTTTTTT. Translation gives CAVKGGSGEKLFF.

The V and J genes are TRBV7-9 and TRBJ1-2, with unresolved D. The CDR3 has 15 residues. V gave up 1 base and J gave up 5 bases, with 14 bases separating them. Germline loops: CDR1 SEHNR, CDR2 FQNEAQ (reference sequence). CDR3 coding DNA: TGTGCCAGCAGCTTAGTGGTCGGGGAAAATTATGGCTACACCTTC. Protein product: CASSLVVGENYGYTF.

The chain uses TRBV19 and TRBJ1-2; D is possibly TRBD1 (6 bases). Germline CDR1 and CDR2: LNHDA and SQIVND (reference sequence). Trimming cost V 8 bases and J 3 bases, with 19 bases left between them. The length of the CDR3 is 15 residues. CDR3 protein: CASELNAGAHYGYTF. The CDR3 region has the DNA TGTGCCAGTGAGTTAAACGCGGGGGCCCACTATGGCTACACCTTC.

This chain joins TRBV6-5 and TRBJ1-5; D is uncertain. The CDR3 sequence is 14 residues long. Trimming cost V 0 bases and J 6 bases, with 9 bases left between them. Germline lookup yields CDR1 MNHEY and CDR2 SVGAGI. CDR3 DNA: TGTGCCAGCAGTTACTCTGAGGAGGCTCAGCCCCAGCATTTT. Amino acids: CASSYSEEAQPQHF.

DNA for the CDR3: TGTGCCAGCAGCCAACTGACAGCTGGAAACACCATATATTTT. This gives the protein CASSQLTAGNTIYF. V gene TRBV14 combines with J gene TRBJ1-3, with D maybe TRBD1 (5 bases). V was shortened by 2 bases and J by 2 bases, with 7 bases between the two germline ends. Germline loops: CDR1 SGHDN, CDR2 FVKESK. The CDR3 runs 14 residues. Variable domain in full (rest from reference TRBV14 and TRBJ1-3): EAGVTQFPSHSVIEKGQTVTLRCDPISGHDNLYWYRRVMGKEIKFLLHFVKESKQDESGMPNNRFLAERTGGTYSTLKVQPAELEDSGVYFCASSQLTAGNTIYFGEGSWLTVV.

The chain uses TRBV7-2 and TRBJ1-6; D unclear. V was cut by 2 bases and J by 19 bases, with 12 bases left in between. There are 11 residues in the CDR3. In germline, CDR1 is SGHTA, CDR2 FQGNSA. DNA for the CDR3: TGTGCCAGCAGCTTATTCGTGGCCATTCACTTT. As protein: CASSLFVAIHF.

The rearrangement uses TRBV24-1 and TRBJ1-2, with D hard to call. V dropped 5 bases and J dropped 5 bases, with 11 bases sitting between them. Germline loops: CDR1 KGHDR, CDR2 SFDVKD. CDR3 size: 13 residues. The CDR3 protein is CATSAFEEYGYTF. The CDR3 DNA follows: TGTGCCACCAGTGCTTTTGAGGAATATGGCTACACCTTC.

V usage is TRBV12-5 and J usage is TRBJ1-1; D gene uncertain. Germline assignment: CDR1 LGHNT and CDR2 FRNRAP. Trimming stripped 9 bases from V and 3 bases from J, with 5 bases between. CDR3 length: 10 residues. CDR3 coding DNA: TGTGCTAGGCGGGACACTGAAGCTTTCTTT. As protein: CARRDTEAFF. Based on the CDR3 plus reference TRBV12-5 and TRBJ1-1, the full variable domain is DARVTQTPRHKVTEMGQEVTMRCQPILGHNTVFWYRQTMMQGLELLAYFRNRAPLDDSGMPKDRFSAEMPDATLATLKIQPSEPRDSAVYFCARRDTEAFFGQGTRLTVV.

The CDR3 nucleotides read TGTGCCAGCAGCTTAAATCTTCGGATAGCGGGGGCCCAGGGAGATACGCAGTATTTT. Its translation is CASSLNLRIAGAQGDTQYF. This chain links TRBV7-3 with TRBJ2-3, with 9 bases identical to TRBD2. V shed 1 base and J 5 bases; nucleotides not matched to a gene: 16. In germline, CDR1 is SGHTA, CDR2 FQGTGA. The CDR3 is 19 residues long. Variable domain in full (rest from reference TRBV7-3 and TRBJ2-3): GAGVSQTPSNKVTEKGKYVELRCDPISGHTALYWYRQSLGQGPEFLIYFQGTGAADDSGLPNDRFFAVRPEGSVSTLKIQRTERGDSAVYLCASSLNLRIAGAQGDTQYFGPGTRLTVL.

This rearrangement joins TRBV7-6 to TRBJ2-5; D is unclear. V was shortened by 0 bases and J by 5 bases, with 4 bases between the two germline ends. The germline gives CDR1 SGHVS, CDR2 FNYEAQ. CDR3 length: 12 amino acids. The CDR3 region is CASSLAQETQYF. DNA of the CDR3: TGTGCCAGCAGCTTAGCACAGGAGACCCAGTACTTC.

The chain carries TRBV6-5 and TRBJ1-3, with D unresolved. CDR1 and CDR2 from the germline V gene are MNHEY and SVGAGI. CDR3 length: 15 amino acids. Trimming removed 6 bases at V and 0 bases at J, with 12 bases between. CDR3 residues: CASSPGLISGNTIYF. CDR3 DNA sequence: TGTGCCAGCAGCCCAGGACTAATCTCTGGAAACACCATATATTTT.